Below are 26 T cell receptor beta chains sequenced from a single sample in a study of breast tumors, draining lymph nodes, adjacent tissues (dated by TCRdb to 2016 to 2018). Lymph node samples came from the axillary draining lymph nodes of breast cancer patients. The library was produced with multiplex PCR. The instrument was an Illumina HiSeq 2000. TCRdb redid the processing of the public reads, applying fastp at Q25 and MiXCR, and retained in-frame beta chains. Rows with one shared CDR3 protein collapse into an entry with the most common genes and DNA. The sample yields around 170,000 distinct CDR3 sequences; roughly 30% were counted once. The ten largest account for around 4.5% of the sample. Material: axillary lymph node tissue. These receptors were collected from a female donor with breast cancer. Some clones in this sample may be carry-over from other donors' samples.

The chain has TRBV5-1 and TRBJ2-4; D ambiguous. This CDR3 comprises 16 residues. From germline, CDR1 is SGHRS and CDR2 YFSETQ. Trimming left V 0 bases short and J 0 bases short, with 10 bases between. This CDR3 reads CASSLAENLAKNIQYF. CDR3 in DNA: TGCGCCAGCAGCTTGGCGGAGAACCTAGCCAAAAACATTCAGTACTTC.

Turning to this clonotype: A junction boundary mismatches the germline segment, possibly from a read error. This chain uses TRBV11-2 with TRBJ2-5; D gene unclear. CDR1 SGHAT and CDR2 FQNNGV come from the germline V gene. The CDR3 consists of 14 residues. The CDR3 DNA reads as TGTGCCAGCAGCTCCCGGACCGCCAAAGAGACCCGGTACTTC. Its translation is CASSSRTAKETRYF.

This clonotype was observed at least ten times. The chain links TRBV11-2 to TRBJ2-7; D is unresolved. This CDR3 has 12 amino acids. The germline V gene encodes CDR1 SGHAT and CDR2 FQNNGV. Trimming removed 5 bases from V and 0 bases from J, with 5 bases in between. The DNA for the CDR3 is TGTGCCAGCAGCCCGAGCTCCTACGAGCAGTACTTC. It translates to CASSPSSYEQYF.

This clonotype was seen ten or more times. This sequence joins TRBV11-2 and TRBJ2-5; TRBD2 aligns across 7 bases. V lost 3 bases, J lost 2 bases, and 6 bases stayed unmatched. The V gene's germline CDR1 is SGHAT and CDR2 FQNNGV. The CDR3 spans 15 residues. The CDR3 coding sequence is TGTGCCAGCAGCTTGGGGGGAGGGGCGCAAGAGACCCAGTACTTC. Amino acids: CASSLGGGAQETQYF.

Many counts were recorded for this clonotype. A clone one base away is much larger, so this may be a read error. The CDR3 is CSAFLAGGPATQYF. CDR3 DNA: TGCAGTGCTTTTCTAGCGGGGGGGCCAGCGACCCAGTACTTC. The chain has TRBV20-1 and TRBJ2-5; 12 bases agree with TRBD2. V gave up 5 bases and J gave up 7 bases; unmatched junction bases: 8. CDR3 length: 14 amino acids. The germline V gene has CDR1 DFQATT and CDR2 SNEGSKA (reference sequence).

This clonotype was detected only a few times. The chain carries TRBV13 and TRBJ2-2, with a weak D call TRBD1 (5 bases). V was cut by 6 bases and J by 4 bases, with 15 bases left in between. The CDR3 loop spans 15 amino acids. Germline CDR1 PRHDT, CDR2 FYEKMQ (reference sequence). The CDR3 bases are TGTGCCAGCAGTTTGAGTGCAGGGCGCACCGGGGAGCTGTTTTTT. Translated, it gives CASSLSAGRTGELFF.

Only a few counts were recorded for this clonotype. A read error may explain this, as a much larger clone is one base away. The chain employs TRBV7-2 and TRBJ2-1, with D perhaps being TRBD1 or TRBD2 (5 bases each). The V end was cut by 8 bases, the J end by 11 bases, with 19 bases between. Germline V lookup: CDR1 SGHTA, CDR2 FQGNSA. This CDR3 contains 13 residues. CDR3 coding DNA: TGTGCCAGCGGCTCCCCGTGGGGACCCAAGCAGTTCTTC. It codes for CASGSPWGPKQFF.

With regard to this clonotype: A much more abundant neighbour one base away suggests this may be a read error. The rearrangement uses TRBV7-2 and TRBJ2-7, with 14 bases identical to TRBD2. The CDR3 is made up of 20 amino acids. Per germline, CDR1 SGHTA and CDR2 FQGNSA. J was trimmed by 7 bases and V by 5 bases; bases with no gene match: 22. In nucleotides, the CDR3 is TGTGCCAGCAGCCAGGGTCGAAGTCTGACTAGCGGGGGGGCCTCTTTGGAGCAGTACTTC. This gives the protein CASSQGRSLTSGGASLEQYF.

The rearrangement links TRBV11-2 to TRBJ1-1; weak D call: TRBD1 (5 bases). CDR3 length: 16 residues. Per the germline V gene, CDR1 is SGHAT and CDR2 is FQNNGV. V lost 3 bases, J lost 0 bases, and 14 bases lay in between. In DNA, the CDR3 is TGTGCCAGCAGCTTCGACAGCTCCTCCATGAACACTGAAGCTTTCTTT. Encoded protein: CASSFDSSSMNTEAFF.

V usage is TRBV2 and J usage is TRBJ1-6; no clear D gene. The V gene's germline CDR1 is SNHLY and CDR2 FYNNEI. This CDR3 is built from 15 residues. V was clipped by 0 bases and J by 10 bases, with 13 bases between them. CDR3 in amino acids: CASSEAAPVYSPLHF. CDR3 coding DNA: TGTGCCAGCAGTGAAGCTGCACCCGTTTACTCACCCCTCCACTTT.

This clonotype showed up many times. This chain connects TRBV12-3 or TRBV12-4 to TRBJ2-1; 7 bases agree with TRBD2. Trimming cost V 5 bases and J 13 bases; bases outside gene matches: 14. This CDR3 region has 14 residues. The CDR3 region has the DNA TGTGCCAGCAGTGACCAGCGGGGTAGAGGGTCTCAGTTCTTC. Encoded protein: CASSDQRGRGSQFF.

This clonotype was seen ten or more times. The chain recombines TRBV7-2 with TRBJ1-2; perhaps TRBD1 as D (5 bases). In germline, CDR1 is SGHTA, CDR2 FQGNSA. This CDR3 has 16 amino acids. V lost 1 base and J 2 bases, leaving 14 bases between the germline ends. In nucleotides, the CDR3 is TGTGCCAGCAGCTTAGTAGTAGGGGCCCCAAACTATGGCTACACCTTC. This encodes CASSLVVGAPNYGYTF.

This clonotype is judged medium-sized. The chain links TRBV9 to TRBJ1-6; D is undetermined. With 3 bases removed from V and 7 bases from J, the gap between germline ends came to 2 bases. The germline CDR1 and CDR2 sequences are SGDLS and YYNGEE. The CDR3 length is 11 residues. CDR3 region: CASSANSPLHF. The CDR3 DNA follows: TGTGCCAGCAGCGCCAATTCACCCCTCCACTTT.

This clonotype was recorded many times. V gene TRBV20-1 combines with J gene TRBJ2-5; 8 bases agree with TRBD2. With V trimmed by 2 bases and J by 5 bases, 7 bases remained unmatched. Looked up from germline, CDR1 is DFQATT and CDR2 is SNEGSKA (reference sequence). The CDR3 contains 14 residues. For the CDR3, the DNA is TGCAGTGCTAGACCCCGGGGGGGCTTGGAGACCCAGTACTTC. Translation gives CSARPRGGLETQYF.

The chain couples TRBV7-4 to TRBJ1-6; 8 bases are a match to TRBD1. CDR1 is SGHVT and CDR2 is SQSDAQ in the germline V gene. The CDR3 spans 16 residues. Trimming took 4 bases from V and 13 from J; bases not matched to a gene: 15. The CDR3 reads CASSSTGGASNQPLHF. The CDR3, as DNA: TGTGCCAGCAGCTCTACAGGGGGAGCAAGCAATCAGCCCCTCCACTTT.

This clonotype was found a few times. The DNA for the CDR3 is TGTGCCAGCAGTTTACCCACAGGGCTAAGGGCCTACGAGCAGTACTTC. As protein: CASSLPTGLRAYEQYF. This sequence joins TRBV27 and TRBJ2-7; TRBD1 is a possible D gene (6 bases). Trimming took off 2 bases at V and 2 bases at J, with 16 bases between the two ends. The CDR3 sequence is 16 residues long. Germline CDR1 MNHEY, CDR2 SMNVEV (reference sequence).

V is TRBV6-5 and J is TRBJ2-5; D possibly corresponds to TRBD2 (5 bases). This CDR3 is built from 16 residues. V was trimmed by 2 bases and J by 10 bases, leaving 23 bases between them. Germline V lookup: CDR1 MNHEY, CDR2 SVGAGI. This CDR3 reads CASSYVGRAATKDQYF. In DNA, the CDR3 is TGTGCCAGCAGTTACGTTGGGCGGGCCGCCACCAAGGACCAGTACTTC.

The chain uses TRBV2 and TRBJ2-2; 7 bases fit TRBD2. V dropped 7 bases and J dropped 1; count of bases not matched to a gene: 3. CDR3 size: 14 residues. The germline V gene encodes CDR1 SNHLY and CDR2 FYNNEI. CDR3 DNA sequence: TGTGCCAGCACCCCGGGAGGGAACACCGGGGAGCTGTTTTTT. As protein: CASTPGGNTGELFF.

The chain employs TRBV6-5 and TRBJ1-5; D is unclear. The V and J ends lost 6 bases and 14 bases respectively, with 17 bases between them. This CDR3 comprises 12 residues. Germline assignment: CDR1 MNHEY and CDR2 SVGAGI. CDR3 protein: CASRRGQSYEHF. As DNA, the CDR3 is TGTGCCAGCAGGCGCGGTCAATCCTACGAGCATTTT.

This clonotype showed up many times. The rearrangement joins TRBV2 to TRBJ2-3, with 12 bases aligning to TRBD1. The CDR3 contains 15 residues. The V gene's germline CDR1 is SNHLY and CDR2 FYNNEI. V was clipped by 7 bases and J by 5 bases; unmatched bases: 7. The CDR3 sequence is CASNWDRGRGDTQYF. CDR3 bases: TGTGCCAGCAATTGGGACAGGGGGCGCGGAGATACGCAGTATTTT.

Comment on this clonotype: A read error may be the cause here, since a much bigger clone is one base away. V usage is TRBV6-5 and J usage is TRBJ1-5, with D maybe TRBD1 (5 bases). Germline V gene sequence: CDR1 MNHEY, CDR2 SVGAGI. With 5 bases removed from V and 1 base from J, the gap between germline ends came to 15 bases. The CDR3 loop spans 16 amino acids. DNA of the CDR3: TGTGCCAGCAGTCCGGCCCGGGACGCCAGCAATCAGCCCCAGCATTTT. It translates to CASSPARDASNQPQHF.

This clonotype was seen many times. The chain's CDR3 is CSARAVVRGAGTDTQYF. CDR3 nucleotides: TGCAGTGCTAGAGCGGTCGTGCGGGGGGCCGGGACAGATACGCAGTATTTT. The rearrangement joins TRBV20-1 to TRBJ2-3; 8 positions agree with TRBD2. CDR1 and CDR2 (germline): DFQATT, SNEGSKA (reference sequence). This CDR3 has 17 residues. J gave up 3 bases and V 1 base, and 12 bases lay outside the gene matches.

Notes on this clonotype: This clone may be a read error of a much larger clone one base away. The genes are TRBV7-3 and TRBJ2-1; D gene ambiguous. Germline lookup yields CDR1 SGHTA and CDR2 FQGTGA. This CDR3 is 17 amino acids long. CDR3 in DNA: TGTGCCAGCAGCTTAACCCGACCGGGCTCAGGCGGCAATCAGCAGTTCTTC. Translation: CASSLTRPGSGGNQQFF.

This clonotype was picked up a small number of times. The rearrangement uses TRBV18 and TRBJ1-2; D might be TRBD1 (6 bases). V was shortened by 0 bases and J by 7 bases, with 12 bases between the two germline ends. Looked up from germline, CDR1 is KGHSH and CDR2 is LQKENI. CDR3 size: 14 residues. In DNA, the CDR3 is TGTGCCAGCTCACCACCGACCCCACAGGGTGGCTACACCTTC. It encodes CASSPPTPQGGYTF.

This clonotype was seen many times. This rearrangement joins TRBV12-5 to TRBJ2-1; 10 nucleotides match TRBD2. V lost 5 bases, J lost 14 bases, and 12 bases stayed unmatched. Germline lookup yields CDR1 LGHNT and CDR2 FRNRAP. The CDR3 contains 14 residues. CDR3 DNA sequence: TGTGCTAGTGGTCCCTTCCTAGCGGGAGCCCCGGAGTTCTTC. Residues: CASGPFLAGAPEFF.

A word on this clonotype: One end of the junction is discordant with germline, which a read error may explain. The chain joins TRBV9 to TRBJ1-6, with D perhaps TRBD1 (6 bases). CDR3 length: 15 amino acids. Per germline, CDR1 SGDLS and CDR2 YYNGEE. CDR3 protein: CASSVEGGNNSPLRF. The DNA of the CDR3 is TGTGCCAGCAGCGTAGAGGGGGGGAATAACTCACCCCTCCGCTTT. Based on the CDR3 plus reference TRBV9 and TRBJ1-6, the full variable domain is DSGVTQTPKHLITATGQRVTLRCSPRSGDLSVYWYQQSLDQGLQFLIQYYNGEERAKGNILERFSAQQFPDLHSELNLSSLELGDSALYFCASSVEGGNNSPLRFGNGTRLTVT.